Described below is a single T cell receptor beta chain sequence and its context. Its antigen is not identified. The length of the CDR3 is 16 residues. The V gene's germline CDR1 is MNHEY and CDR2 SMNVEV (reference sequence). Trimming stripped 2 bases from V and 7 bases from J, with 18 bases between. The sample belongs to a study of cytomegalovirus exposure and HLA in healthy donors. Researchers ran the PCR with 60 Vbeta and 13 Jbeta primers. Profiling relied on immunoSEQ multiplex PCR, and the TCRdb table lists in-frame clones only, not all of them. The sample includes roughly 100,000 clones, 78% seen only once; the top ten take about 3%. Study-wide points: HLA alleles showed associations with around 15,000 TCR beta sequences in a later analysis, at a 0.05 false discovery rate. Highly shared sequence variants in one cluster were likely a sequencing artifact.

Input material: PBMCs. This receptor was obtained from a woman aged 40 to 55 in good health and CMV-seronegative. This rearrangement joins TRBV27 to TRBJ2-1; a possible D gene is TRBD1 (5 bases). The CDR3 sequence: CASSLRETDKGNEQFF. CDR3 DNA sequence: TGTGCCAGCAGTTTAAGAGAGACAGATAAAGGGAATGAGCAGTTCTTC.